This TCR beta chain was sequenced during a study of response to subunit inactivated influenza vaccine. Germline CDR1 reads SGDLS; CDR2 reads YYNGEE. Trimming took 4 bases from V and 3 from J, leaving 13 bases between them. CDR3 length: 14 residues. TCRdb reprocessed the RT-PCR reads via MiXCR and lists one record per CDR3 protein. This sample has hundreds of thousands of distinct CDR3 sequences, with about 10% found just once. These data were also reused for a study on T cells expressing NK-cell markers. That source adds: Researchers built TCR beta cDNA using 5'RACE template switching with UMIs. Sorted CD3+CD56-NKG2C+, CD3+CD56+NKG2C+ and CD3+CD56+NKG2C- T cells supplied the TCR beta repertoires. One of eight sequenced donors was HCMV-seronegative; the other seven were seropositive. Also leading the CD3+CD56-NKG2C+ fraction in several donors were these clonotypes.

Material: PBMCs from blood, obtained on the day of vaccination. The V and J genes are TRBV9 and TRBJ1-1, with D maybe TRBD1 (6 bases). This receptor was identified in a man aged 50 to 59 who received an inactivated influenza vaccine. CDR3 sequence: CASSRRQVHTEAFF. In DNA form, the CDR3 reads TGTGCCAGCAGCAGACGACAGGTGCACACTGAAGCTTTCTTT.